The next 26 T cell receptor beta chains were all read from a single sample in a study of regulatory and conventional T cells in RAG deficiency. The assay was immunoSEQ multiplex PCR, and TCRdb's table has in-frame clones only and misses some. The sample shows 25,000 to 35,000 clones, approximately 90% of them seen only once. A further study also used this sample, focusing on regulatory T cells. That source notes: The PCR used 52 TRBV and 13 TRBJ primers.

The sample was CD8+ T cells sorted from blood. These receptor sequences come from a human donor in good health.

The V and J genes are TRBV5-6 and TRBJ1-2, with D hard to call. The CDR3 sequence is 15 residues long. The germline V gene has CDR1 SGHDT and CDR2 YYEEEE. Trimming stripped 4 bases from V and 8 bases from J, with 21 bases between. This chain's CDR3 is CASSTAITSIKGYTF. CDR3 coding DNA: TGTGCCAGCAGCACGGCGATAACATCTATTAAGGGCTACACCTTC.

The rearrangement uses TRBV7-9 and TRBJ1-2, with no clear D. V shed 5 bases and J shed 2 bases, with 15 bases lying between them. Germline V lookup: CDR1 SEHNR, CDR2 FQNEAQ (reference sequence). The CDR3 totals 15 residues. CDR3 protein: CASSPALRVNYGYTF. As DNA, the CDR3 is TGTGCCAGCAGCCCAGCTTTGCGGGTCAACTATGGCTACACCTTC.

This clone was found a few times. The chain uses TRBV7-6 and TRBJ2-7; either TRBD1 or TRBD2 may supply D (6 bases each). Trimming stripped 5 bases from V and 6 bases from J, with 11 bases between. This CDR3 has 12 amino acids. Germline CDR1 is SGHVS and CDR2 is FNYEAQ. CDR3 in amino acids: CASSPTGAEQYF. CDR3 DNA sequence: TGTGCCAGCAGCCCGACGGGGGCCGAGCAGTACTTC.

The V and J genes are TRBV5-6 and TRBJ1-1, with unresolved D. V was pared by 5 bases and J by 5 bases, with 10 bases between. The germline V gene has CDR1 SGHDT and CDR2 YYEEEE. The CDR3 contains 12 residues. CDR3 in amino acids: CASSPGRTEAFF. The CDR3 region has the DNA TGTGCCAGCAGTCCTGGACGTACTGAAGCTTTCTTT.

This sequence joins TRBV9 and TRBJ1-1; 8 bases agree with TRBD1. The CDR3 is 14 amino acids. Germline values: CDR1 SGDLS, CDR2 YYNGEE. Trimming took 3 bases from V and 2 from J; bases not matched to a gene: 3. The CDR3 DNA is TGTGCCAGCAGCGAAGACAGGGGAAACACTGAAGCTTTCTTT. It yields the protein CASSEDRGNTEAFF. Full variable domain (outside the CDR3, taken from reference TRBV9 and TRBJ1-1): DSGVTQTPKHLITATGQRVTLRCSPRSGDLSVYWYQQSLDQGLQFLIQYYNGEERAKGNILERFSAQQFPDLHSELNLSSLELGDSALYFCASSEDRGNTEAFFGQGTRLTVV.

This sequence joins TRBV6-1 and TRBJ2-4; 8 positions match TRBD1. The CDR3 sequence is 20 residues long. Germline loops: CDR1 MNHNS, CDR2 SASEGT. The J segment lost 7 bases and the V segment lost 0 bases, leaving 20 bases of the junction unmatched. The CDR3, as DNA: TGTGCCAGCAGTGAAGCGCCGCTATACATGGATCTCGGACAGGGTAACATTCAGTACTTC. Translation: CASSEAPLYMDLGQGNIQYF.

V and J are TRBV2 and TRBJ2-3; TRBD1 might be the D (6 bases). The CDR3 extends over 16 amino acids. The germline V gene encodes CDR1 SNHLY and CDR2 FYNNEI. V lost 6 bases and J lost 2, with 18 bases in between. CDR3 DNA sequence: TGTGCCAGCAGCCCCCCGACAGGATACAACACAGATACGCAGTATTTT. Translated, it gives CASSPPTGYNTDTQYF.

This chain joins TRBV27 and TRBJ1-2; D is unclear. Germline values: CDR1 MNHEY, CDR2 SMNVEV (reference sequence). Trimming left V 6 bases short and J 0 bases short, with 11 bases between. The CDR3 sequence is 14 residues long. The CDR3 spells CASSPPSANYGYTF. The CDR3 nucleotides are TGTGCCAGCAGCCCGCCCTCAGCTAACTATGGCTACACCTTC.

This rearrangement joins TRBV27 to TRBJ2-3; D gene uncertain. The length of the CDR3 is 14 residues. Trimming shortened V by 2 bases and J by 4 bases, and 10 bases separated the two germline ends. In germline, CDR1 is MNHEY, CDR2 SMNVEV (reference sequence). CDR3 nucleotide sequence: TGTGCCAGCAGTTTAAATCCCCGCCCAGATACGCAGTATTTT. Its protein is CASSLNPRPDTQYF.

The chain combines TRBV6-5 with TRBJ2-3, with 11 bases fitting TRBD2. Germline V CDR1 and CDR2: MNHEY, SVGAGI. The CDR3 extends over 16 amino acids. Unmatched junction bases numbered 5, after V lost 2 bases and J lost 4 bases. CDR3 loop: CASSYGTSGRPDTQYF. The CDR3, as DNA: TGTGCCAGCAGTTACGGCACTAGCGGGAGACCAGATACGCAGTATTTT.

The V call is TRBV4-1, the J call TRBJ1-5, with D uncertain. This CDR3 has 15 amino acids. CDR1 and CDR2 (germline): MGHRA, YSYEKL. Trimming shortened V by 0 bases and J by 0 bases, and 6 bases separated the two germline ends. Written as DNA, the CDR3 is TGCGCCAGCAGCCAAGACCAGAATAGCAATCAGCCCCAGCATTTT. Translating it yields CASSQDQNSNQPQHF.

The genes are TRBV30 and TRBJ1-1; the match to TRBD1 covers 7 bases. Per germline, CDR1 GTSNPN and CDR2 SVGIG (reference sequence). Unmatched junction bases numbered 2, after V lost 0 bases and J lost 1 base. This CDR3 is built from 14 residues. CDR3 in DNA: TGTGCCTGGAGTGTGGGACAGACGAACACTGAAGCTTTCTTT. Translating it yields CAWSVGQTNTEAFF.

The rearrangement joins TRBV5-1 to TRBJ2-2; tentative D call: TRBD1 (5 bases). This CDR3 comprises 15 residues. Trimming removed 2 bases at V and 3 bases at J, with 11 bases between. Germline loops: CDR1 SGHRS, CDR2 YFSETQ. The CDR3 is CASSLQGADTGELFF. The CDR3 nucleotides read TGCGCCAGCAGCTTACAAGGGGCAGACACCGGGGAGCTGTTTTTT.

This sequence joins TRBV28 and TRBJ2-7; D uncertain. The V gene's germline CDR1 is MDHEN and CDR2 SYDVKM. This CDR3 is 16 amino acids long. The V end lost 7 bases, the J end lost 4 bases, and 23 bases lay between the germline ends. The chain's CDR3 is CASTATGLGESYEQYF. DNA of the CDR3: TGTGCCAGCACCGCCACTGGCTTGGGTGAGTCGTACGAGCAGTACTTC.

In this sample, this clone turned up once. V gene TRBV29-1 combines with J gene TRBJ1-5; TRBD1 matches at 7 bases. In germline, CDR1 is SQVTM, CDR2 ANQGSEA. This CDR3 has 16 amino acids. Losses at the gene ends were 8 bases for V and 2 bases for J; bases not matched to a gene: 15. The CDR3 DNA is TGCAGCATATTCCGACAGGGTAAAGCTGGCAATCAGCCCCAGCATTTT. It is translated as CSIFRQGKAGNQPQHF.

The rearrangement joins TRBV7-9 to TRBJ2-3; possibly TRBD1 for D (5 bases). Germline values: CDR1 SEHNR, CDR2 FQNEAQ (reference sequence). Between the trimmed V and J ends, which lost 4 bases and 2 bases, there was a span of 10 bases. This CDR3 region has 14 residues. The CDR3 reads CASSSLGVTDTQYF. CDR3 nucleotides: TGTGCCAGCAGCTCGTTAGGGGTCACAGATACGCAGTATTTT.

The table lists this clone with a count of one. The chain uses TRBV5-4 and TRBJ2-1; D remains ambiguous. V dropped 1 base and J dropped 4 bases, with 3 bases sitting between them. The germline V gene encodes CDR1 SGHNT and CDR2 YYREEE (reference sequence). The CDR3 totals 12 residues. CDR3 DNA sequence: TGTGCCAGCAGCTTGCGGTACAATGAGCAGTTCTTC. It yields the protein CASSLRYNEQFF.

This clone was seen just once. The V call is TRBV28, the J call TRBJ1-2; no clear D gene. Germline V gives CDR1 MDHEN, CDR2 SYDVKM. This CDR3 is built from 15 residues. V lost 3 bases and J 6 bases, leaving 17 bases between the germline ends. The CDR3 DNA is TGTGCCAGCAGTTTGGTCGCCCACCCGTCTAATGGCTACACCTTC. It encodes CASSLVAHPSNGYTF.

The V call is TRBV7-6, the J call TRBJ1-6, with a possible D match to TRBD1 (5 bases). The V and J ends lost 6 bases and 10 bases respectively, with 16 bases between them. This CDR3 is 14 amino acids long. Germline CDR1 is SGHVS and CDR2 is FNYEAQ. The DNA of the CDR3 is TGTGCCAGCAGGGAAGCGGGGGTCGACTCACCCCTCCACTTT. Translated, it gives CASREAGVDSPLHF.

The CDR3 loop reads CASRVRGYYNEQFF. In DNA, the CDR3 is TGTGCCAGCCGGGTTCGGGGGTACTACAATGAGCAGTTCTTC. The chain employs TRBV6-5 and TRBJ2-1, with a tentative D call TRBD2 (6 bases). CDR3 length: 14 amino acids. With 8 bases removed from V and 3 bases from J, the gap between germline ends came to 14 bases. The germline gives CDR1 MNHEY, CDR2 SVGAGI.

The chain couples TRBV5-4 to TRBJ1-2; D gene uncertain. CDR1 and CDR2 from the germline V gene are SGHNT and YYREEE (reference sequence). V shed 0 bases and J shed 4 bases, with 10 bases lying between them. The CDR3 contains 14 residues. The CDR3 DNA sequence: TGTGCCAGCAGCTTGGCCGAATGGACCTATGGCTACACCTTC. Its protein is CASSLAEWTYGYTF.

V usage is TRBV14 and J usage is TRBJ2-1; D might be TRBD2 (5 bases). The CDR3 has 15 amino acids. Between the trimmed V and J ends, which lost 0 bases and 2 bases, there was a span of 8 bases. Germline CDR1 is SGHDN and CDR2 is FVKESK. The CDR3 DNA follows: TGTGCCAGCAGCCAAGATAGGGAGACCTACAATGAGCAGTTCTTC. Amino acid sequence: CASSQDRETYNEQFF.

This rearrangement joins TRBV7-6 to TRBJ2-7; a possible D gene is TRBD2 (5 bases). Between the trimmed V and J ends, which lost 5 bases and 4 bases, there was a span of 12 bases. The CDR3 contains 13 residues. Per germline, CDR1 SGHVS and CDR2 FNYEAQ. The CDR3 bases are TGTGCCAGCAGCCCTGGACTGACGTACGAGCAGTACTTC. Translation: CASSPGLTYEQYF.

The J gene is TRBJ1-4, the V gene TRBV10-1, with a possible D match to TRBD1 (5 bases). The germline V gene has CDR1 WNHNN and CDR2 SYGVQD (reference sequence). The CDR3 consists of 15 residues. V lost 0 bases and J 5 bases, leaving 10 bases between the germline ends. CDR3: CASSESGRINEKLFF. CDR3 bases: TGCGCCAGCAGTGAGTCGGGACGGATAAATGAAAAACTGTTTTTT.

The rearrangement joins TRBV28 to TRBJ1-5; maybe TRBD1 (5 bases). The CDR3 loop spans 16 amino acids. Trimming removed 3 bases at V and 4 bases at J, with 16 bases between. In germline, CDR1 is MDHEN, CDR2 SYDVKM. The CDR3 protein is CASSFGSGALNQPQHF. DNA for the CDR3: TGTGCCAGCAGTTTTGGGAGTGGGGCCCTAAATCAGCCCCAGCATTTT.

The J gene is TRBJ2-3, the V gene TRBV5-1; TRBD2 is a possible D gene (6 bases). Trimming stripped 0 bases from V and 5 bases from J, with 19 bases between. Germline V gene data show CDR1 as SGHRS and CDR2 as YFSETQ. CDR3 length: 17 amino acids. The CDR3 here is CASSLEVGGGVLDTQYF. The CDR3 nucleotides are TGCGCCAGCAGCTTGGAGGTTGGGGGAGGAGTGTTAGATACGCAGTATTTT.